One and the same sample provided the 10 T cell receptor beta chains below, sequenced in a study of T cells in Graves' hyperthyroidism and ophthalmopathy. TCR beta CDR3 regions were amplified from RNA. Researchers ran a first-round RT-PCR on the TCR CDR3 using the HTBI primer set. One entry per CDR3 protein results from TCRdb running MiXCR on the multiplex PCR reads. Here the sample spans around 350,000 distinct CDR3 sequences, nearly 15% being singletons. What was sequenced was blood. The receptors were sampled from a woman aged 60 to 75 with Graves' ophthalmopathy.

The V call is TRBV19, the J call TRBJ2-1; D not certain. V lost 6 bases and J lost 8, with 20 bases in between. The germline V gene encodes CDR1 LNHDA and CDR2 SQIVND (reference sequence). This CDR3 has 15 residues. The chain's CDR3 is CASSSVADQIDEQFF. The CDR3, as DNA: TGTGCCAGTAGCTCAGTGGCGGACCAAATCGATGAGCAGTTCTTC.

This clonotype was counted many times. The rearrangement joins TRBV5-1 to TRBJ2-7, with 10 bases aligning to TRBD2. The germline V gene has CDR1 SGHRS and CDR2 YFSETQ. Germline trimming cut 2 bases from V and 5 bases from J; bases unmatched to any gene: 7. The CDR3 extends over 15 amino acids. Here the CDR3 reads CASSFASGRNNEQYF. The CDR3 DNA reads TGCGCCAGCAGCTTTGCTAGCGGGAGAAACAACGAGCAGTACTTC. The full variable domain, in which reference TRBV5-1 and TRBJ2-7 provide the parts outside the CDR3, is KAGVTQTPRYLIKTRGQQVTLSCSPISGHRSVSWYQQTPGQGLQFLFEYFSETQRNKGNFPGRFSGRQFSNSRSEMNVSTLELGDSALYLCASSFASGRNNEQYFGPGTRLTVT.

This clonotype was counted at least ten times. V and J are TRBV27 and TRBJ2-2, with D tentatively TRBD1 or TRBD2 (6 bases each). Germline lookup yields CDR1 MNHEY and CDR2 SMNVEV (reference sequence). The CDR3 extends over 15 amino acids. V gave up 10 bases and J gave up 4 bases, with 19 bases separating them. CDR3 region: CATNPRGQPTGELFF. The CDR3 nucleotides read TGTGCCACCAACCCCCGGGGGCAGCCCACCGGGGAGCTGTTTTTT.

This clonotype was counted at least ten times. The CDR3 spells CASRPGRLANEQFF. The CDR3 DNA follows: TGTGCCAGCAGACCCGGCCGACTAGCCAATGAGCAGTTCTTC. The genes are TRBV12-3 or TRBV12-4 and TRBJ2-1, with 7 bases that match TRBD2. This CDR3 is 14 amino acids long. V shed 6 bases and J 6 bases; nucleotides not matched to a gene: 8.

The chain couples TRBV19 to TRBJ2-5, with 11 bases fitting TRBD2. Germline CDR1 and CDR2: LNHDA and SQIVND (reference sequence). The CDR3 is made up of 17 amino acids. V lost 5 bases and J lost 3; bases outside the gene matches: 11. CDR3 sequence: CASSPGLTSGAKETQYF. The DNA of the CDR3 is TGTGCCAGTAGTCCCGGACTGACTAGCGGGGCAAAAGAGACCCAGTACTTC.

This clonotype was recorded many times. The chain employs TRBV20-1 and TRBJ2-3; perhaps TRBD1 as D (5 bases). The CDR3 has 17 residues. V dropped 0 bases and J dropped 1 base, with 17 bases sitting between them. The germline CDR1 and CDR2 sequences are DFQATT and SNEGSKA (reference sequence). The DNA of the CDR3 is TGCAGTGCTAGAGATTGGGGCAGACTTAGGCGCACAGATACGCAGTATTTT. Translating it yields CSARDWGRLRRTDTQYF.

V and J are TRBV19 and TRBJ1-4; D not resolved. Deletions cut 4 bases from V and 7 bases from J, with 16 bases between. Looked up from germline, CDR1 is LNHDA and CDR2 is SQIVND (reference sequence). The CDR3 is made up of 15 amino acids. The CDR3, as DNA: TGTGCCAGTAGTACTCGGCCCTCCCCGAGTGAAAAACTGTTTTTT. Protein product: CASSTRPSPSEKLFF.

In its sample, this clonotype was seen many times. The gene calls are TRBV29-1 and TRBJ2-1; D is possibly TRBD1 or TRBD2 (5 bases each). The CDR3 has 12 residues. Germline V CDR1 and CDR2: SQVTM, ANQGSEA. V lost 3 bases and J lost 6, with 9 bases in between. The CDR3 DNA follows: TGCAGCGTTGATGCAGGGACCAATGAGCAGTTCTTC. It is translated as CSVDAGTNEQFF.

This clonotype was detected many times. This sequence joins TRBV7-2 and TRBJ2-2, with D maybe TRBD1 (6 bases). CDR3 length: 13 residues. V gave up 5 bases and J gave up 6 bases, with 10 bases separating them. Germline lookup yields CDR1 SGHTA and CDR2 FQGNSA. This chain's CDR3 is CASSATGPGELFF. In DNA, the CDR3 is TGTGCCAGCAGCGCAACAGGGCCCGGGGAGCTGTTTTTT.

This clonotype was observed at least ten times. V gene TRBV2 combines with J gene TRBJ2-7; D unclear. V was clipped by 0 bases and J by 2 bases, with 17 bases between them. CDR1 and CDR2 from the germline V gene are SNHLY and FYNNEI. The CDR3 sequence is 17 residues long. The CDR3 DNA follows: TGTGCCAGCAGTGAAGCGCCGTATTTGCGGAAACCCTACGAGCAGTACTTC. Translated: CASSEAPYLRKPYEQYF.